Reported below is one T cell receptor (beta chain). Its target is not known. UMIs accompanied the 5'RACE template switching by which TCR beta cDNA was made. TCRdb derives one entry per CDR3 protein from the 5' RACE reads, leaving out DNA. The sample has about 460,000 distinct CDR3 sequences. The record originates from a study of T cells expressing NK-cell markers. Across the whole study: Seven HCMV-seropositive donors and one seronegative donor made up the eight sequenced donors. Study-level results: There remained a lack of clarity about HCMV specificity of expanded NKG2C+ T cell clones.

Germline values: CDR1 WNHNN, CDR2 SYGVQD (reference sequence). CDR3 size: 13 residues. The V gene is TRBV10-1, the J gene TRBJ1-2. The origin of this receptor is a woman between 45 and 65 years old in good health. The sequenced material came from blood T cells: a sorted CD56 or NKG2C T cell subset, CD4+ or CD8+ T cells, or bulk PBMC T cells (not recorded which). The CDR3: CASSEGLNYGYTF.